This T cell receptor (beta chain) was sequenced in a study of cytomegalovirus exposure and HLA in healthy donors. Findings of the study overall: It was assumed in the presence/absence analyses that sequencing depth was roughly uniform across donors.

A word on this clone: Its specificity is unknown. One end of the junction does not line up with germline, which may come from a read error.

The PCR used 60 Vbeta and 13 Jbeta primers. Using immunoSEQ multiplex PCR, the repertoire was profiled, and TCRdb retains in-frame clones only, with some absent. The listing records around 140,000 clones. The CDR3 runs 17 residues. In germline, CDR1 is SGHRS, CDR2 YFSETQ. This sequence originates from a young woman in good health and CMV-seronegative. The sample comprised PBMCs. The chain links TRBV5-1 to TRBJ2-2, with 13 bases lining up with TRBD2. CDR3 region: CASSPGTSGKNTGELFF. As DNA, the CDR3 is TGCGCCAGCAGCCCGGGGACTAGCGGGAAGAACACGGGGGAGCTGTTTTTT.